This entry describes one T cell receptor (beta chain). The sample originates from a study of T cell changes during pregnancy in multiple sclerosis. CDR3 length: 16 residues. After removal of 3 bases from V and 4 bases from J, the junction contained 7 bases not matched to a gene. The germline V gene has CDR1 SGHTA and CDR2 FQGTGA. The repertoire was sequenced with immunoSEQ multiplex PCR; TCRdb's copy has only in-frame clones and lacks some. The repertoire holds about 31,000 clones, with about 90% as singletons. The clonotype originates from a female donor in good health, enrolled as a control in a pregnancy study. The sequencing used CD4+ T cells from peripheral blood mononuclear cells, collected in the first trimester of pregnancy. The chain joins TRBV7-3 to TRBJ2-3; 10 positions match TRBD1. Here the CDR3 DNA reads TGTGCCAGCAGCTTTGAAGACAGGGGGCGCCCAGATACGCAGTATTTT. Its translation is CASSFEDRGRPDTQYF.